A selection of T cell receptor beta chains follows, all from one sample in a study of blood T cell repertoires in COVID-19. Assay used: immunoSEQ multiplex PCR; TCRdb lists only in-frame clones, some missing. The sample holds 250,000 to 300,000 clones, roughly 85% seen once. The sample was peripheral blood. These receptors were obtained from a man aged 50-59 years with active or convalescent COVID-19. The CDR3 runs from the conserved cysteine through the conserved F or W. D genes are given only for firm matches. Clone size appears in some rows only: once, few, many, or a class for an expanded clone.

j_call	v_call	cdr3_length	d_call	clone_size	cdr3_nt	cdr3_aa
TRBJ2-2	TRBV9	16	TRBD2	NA	TGTGCCAGCAGCGTAGTGGCTAGCGGGAGGCCCGGGGAGCTGTTTTTT	CASSVVASGRPGELFF
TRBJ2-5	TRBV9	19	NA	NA	TGTGCCAGCAGCGTAACCCAGCGGGTGGTGGGAGGGGGGCAAGAGACCCAGTACTTC	CASSVTQRVVGGGQETQYF
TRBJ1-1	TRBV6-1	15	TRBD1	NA	TGTGCCAGCACCCCCCCGGAGGGGGCGAGAACTGAAGCTTTCTTT	CASTPPEGARTEAFF
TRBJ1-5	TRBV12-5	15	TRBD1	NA	TGTGCTAGTGGTCTAGGACAGGGGGCATTTCAGCCCCAGCATTTT	CASGLGQGAFQPQHF
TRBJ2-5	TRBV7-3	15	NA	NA	TGTGCCAGCAGCTTACTCCCGGCAGGGCTAGAGACCCAGTACTTC	CASSLLPAGLETQYF
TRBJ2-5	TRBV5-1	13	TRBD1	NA	TGCGCCAGCAGTTCCGGGACAGGGGAGACCCAGTACTTC	CASSSGTGETQYF
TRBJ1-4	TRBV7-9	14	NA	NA	TGTGCCAGCAGCCCCGACAGCTCTAATGAAAAACTGTTTTTT	CASSPDSSNEKLFF
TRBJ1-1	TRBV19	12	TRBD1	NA	TGTGCCAGTAGTATCGGACAGGGGAGGTCTTTCTTT	CASSIGQGRSFF
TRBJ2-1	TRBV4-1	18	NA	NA	TGCGCCAGCAGCCAAGAAGGAACCGGGACTGGGGTTTACAATGAGCAGTTCTTC	CASSQEGTGTGVYNEQFF
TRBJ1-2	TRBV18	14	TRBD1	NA	TGTGCCAGCTCACCTTTAGACAGGGACTATGGCTACACCTTC	CASSPLDRDYGYTF
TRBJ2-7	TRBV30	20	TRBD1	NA	TGTGCCTGGAGTGTAAATCTGTTCGGGACAGGGTCCCCAGGTTTCTACGAGCAGTACTTC	CAWSVNLFGTGSPGFYEQYF
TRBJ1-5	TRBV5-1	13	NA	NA	TGCGCCAGCAGCTTGGGTCCCGATCAGCCCCAGCATTTT	CASSLGPDQPQHF
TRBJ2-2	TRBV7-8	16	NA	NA	TGTGCCAGCAGCCCCAGCGTGGGTGCGAACACCGGGGAGCTGTTTTTT	CASSPSVGANTGELFF
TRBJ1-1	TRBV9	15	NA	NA	TGTGCCAGCAGCGTATCGGTTTCAAGGAACACTGAAGCTTTCTTT	CASSVSVSRNTEAFF
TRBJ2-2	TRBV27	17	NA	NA	TGTGCCAGCAGTAGGGACCTCAGGGGCACGAACACCGGGGAGCTGTTTTTT	CASSRDLRGTNTGELFF
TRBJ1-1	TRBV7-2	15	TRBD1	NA	TGTGCCAGCAGCTTAACAGGGGTTGCGAACACTGAAGCTTTCTTT	CASSLTGVANTEAFF
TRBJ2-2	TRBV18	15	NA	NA	TGTGCCAGCTCACCGAATAGCCGGGACACCGGGGAGCTGTTTTTT	CASSPNSRDTGELFF
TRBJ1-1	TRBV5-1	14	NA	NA	TGCGCCAGCAGCGGACCGGGACACCCCACTGAAGCTTTCTTT	CASSGPGHPTEAFF
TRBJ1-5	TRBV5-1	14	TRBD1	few	TGCGCCAGCAGCTTGCAGGGGGACAATCAGCCCCAGCATTTT	CASSLQGDNQPQHF
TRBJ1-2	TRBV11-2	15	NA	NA	TGTGCCAGCAGCTTAGACACAGGATACAGGGAGGGCTACACCTTC	CASSLDTGYREGYTF
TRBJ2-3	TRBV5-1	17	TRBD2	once	TGCGCCAGCAAACGACTAGCGGGAGACGGGAAGACAGATACGCAGTATTTT	CASKRLAGDGKTDTQYF
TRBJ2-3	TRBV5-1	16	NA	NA	TGCGCCAGCAGTCCTCCTGGGGCTGGAGTCGCAGATACGCAGTATTTT	CASSPPGAGVADTQYF
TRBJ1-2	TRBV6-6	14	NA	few	TGTGCCAGCAGTTACTCGACACAGTCCTATGGCTACACCTTC	CASSYSTQSYGYTF
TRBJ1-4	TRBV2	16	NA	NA	TGTGCCAGCACCCGGTCGGGGGGCAAAACTAATGAAAAACTGTTTTTT	CASTRSGGKTNEKLFF
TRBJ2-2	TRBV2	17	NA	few	TGTGCCAGCAGTGTGGGCCGAACCCATGAGGGCACCGGGGAGCTGTTTTTT	CASSVGRTHEGTGELFF
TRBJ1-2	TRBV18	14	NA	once	TGTGCCAGCTCACCAGAGGGGCGGGGGTATGGCTACACCTTC	CASSPEGRGYGYTF
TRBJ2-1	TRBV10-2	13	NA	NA	TGCGCCAGCCGGTCAACTAGCCGCAATGAGCAGTTCTTC	CASRSTSRNEQFF
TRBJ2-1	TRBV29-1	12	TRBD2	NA	TGCAGTGCCGGGACTAGTGGCGATGAGCAGTTCTTC	CSAGTSGDEQFF
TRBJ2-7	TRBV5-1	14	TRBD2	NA	TGCGCCAGCAGCTTAAGCGGGGCAACCTACGAGCAGTACTTC	CASSLSGATYEQYF
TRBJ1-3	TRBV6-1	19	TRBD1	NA	TGTGCCAGCAGCGAAACAGCAGGGGGTATTCTGAGCTCTGGAAACACCATATATTTT	CASSETAGGILSSGNTIYF
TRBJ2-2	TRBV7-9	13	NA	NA	TGTGCCAGCAACTTTAGACAGACCGGGGAGCTGTTTTTT	CASNFRQTGELFF
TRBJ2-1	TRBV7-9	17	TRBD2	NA	TGTGCCAGCAGCTTAAGCCCCCGGGAGGGCCCCTACAATGAGCAGTTCTTC	CASSLSPREGPYNEQFF
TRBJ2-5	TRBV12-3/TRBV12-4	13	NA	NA	TGTGCCAGCAGTTTAAGCACCCAAGAGACCCAGTACTTC	CASSLSTQETQYF
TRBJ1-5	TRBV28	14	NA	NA	TGTGCCAGCAGTGGGGGGGGCAGCAATCAGCCCCAGCATTTT	CASSGGGSNQPQHF
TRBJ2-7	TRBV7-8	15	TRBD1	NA	TGTGCCAGCAGCATCCGGACAGGGCTATTCTACGAGCAGTACTTC	CASSIRTGLFYEQYF
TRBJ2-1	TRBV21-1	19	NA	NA	TGTGCCAGCAGCAAAAGTCTGGCGGGAGGGCCATTCTTCTACAATGAGCAGTTCTTC	CASSKSLAGGPFFYNEQFF
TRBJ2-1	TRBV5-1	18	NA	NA	TGCGCCAGCAGCTTGGCCTATTCGCCCACCGCGGCCTACAATGAGCAGTTCTTC	CASSLAYSPTAAYNEQFF
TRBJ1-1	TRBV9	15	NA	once	TGTGCCAGCAGCCCATTAGACATCCCCAACACTGAAGCTTTCTTT	CASSPLDIPNTEAFF
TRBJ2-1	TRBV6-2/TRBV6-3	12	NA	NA	TGTGCCAGCAGTTTTTCTAGTTATGAGCAGTTCTTC	CASSFSSYEQFF
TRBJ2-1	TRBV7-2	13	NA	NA	TGTGCCAGCAGCTTAGGAGCGGGCAATGAGCAGTTCTTC	CASSLGAGNEQFF
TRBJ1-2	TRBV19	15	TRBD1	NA	TGTGCCAGTTCGCAGACAGGGGTAGTGGCCCATGGCTACACCTTC	CASSQTGVVAHGYTF
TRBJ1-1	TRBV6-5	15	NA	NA	TGTGCCAGCAGTATAAACAGGGCCACGAACACTGAAGCTTTCTTT	CASSINRATNTEAFF
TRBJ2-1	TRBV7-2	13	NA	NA	TGTGCCAGCAGCTCCCGGGGTGGCAATGAGCAGTTCTTC	CASSSRGGNEQFF
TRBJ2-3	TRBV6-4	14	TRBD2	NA	TGTGCCAGCAGGAGACTAGCGAGCACAGATACGCAGTATTTT	CASRRLASTDTQYF
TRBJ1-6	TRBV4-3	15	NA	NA	TGCGCCAGCAGCCAAGATGCACAGCCCAATTCACCCCTCCACTTT	CASSQDAQPNSPLHF
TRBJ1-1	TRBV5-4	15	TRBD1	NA	TGTGCCAGCAGCCCGGGACAGGGAGGAGTCACTGAAGCTTTCTTT	CASSPGQGGVTEAFF
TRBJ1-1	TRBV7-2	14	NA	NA	TGTGCCAGCAGCTTAGGGACACCAAACACTGAAGCTTTCTTT	CASSLGTPNTEAFF
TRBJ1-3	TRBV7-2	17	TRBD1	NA	TGTGCCAGCAGCTTCGGTTACCTCCGGACAGGGGGAAACACCATATATTTT	CASSFGYLRTGGNTIYF